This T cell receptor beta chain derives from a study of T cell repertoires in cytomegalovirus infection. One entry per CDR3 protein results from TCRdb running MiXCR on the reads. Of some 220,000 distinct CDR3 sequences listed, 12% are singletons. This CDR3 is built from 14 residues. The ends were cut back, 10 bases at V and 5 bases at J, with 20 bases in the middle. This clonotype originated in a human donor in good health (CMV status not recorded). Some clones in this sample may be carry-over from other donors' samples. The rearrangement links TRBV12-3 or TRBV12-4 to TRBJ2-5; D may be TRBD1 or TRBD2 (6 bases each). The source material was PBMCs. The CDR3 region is CAIGGGPSSETQYF. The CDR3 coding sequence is TGTGCCATCGGGGGCGGGCCCTCGTCGGAGACCCAGTACTTC.